The T cell receptor beta chain under discussion was sequenced for a study of radiotherapy plus CTLA-4 blockade in lung cancer. Regarding the study as a whole: Some TCR clones had been derived from tumors. These clones expanded in peripheral blood after radiotherapy plus ipilimumab.

The repertoire was sequenced with immunoSEQ multiplex PCR; TCRdb's copy has only in-frame clones and lacks some. The sample records over 95,000 clones, around 79% being singletons. This clone is a singleton in its sample. Its target is unknown. This CDR3 contains 16 residues. Germline values: CDR1 LNHDA, CDR2 SQIVND (reference sequence). The V and J ends lost 1 base and 3 bases respectively, with 15 bases between them. Source: peripheral blood, taken from a patient treated with radiotherapy plus ipilimumab. The chain has TRBV19 and TRBJ1-2; D might be TRBD1 (6 bases). The sequence came from a human donor with non-small cell lung cancer who had a partial response to radiotherapy plus ipilimumab. Some clones in this sample may be carry-over from other donors' samples. CDR3 in DNA: TGTGCCAGTAGTATAGCCGGGACAAGGTCAGACTATGGCTACACCTTC. Its protein product is CASSIAGTRSDYGYTF.